The present T cell receptor beta chain was sequenced within a study of cytomegalovirus exposure and HLA in healthy donors. Study-wide results and caveats: It was reportedly the case that the classifier diagnosed cytomegalovirus status with high specificity and sensitivity.

Germline V lookup: CDR1 SGHTA, CDR2 FQGNSA. Germline trimming cut 7 bases from V and 3 bases from J; bases unmatched to any gene: 8. The CDR3 extends over 15 amino acids. To note about this clone: Its antigen remains unknown.

Amplification used 60 Vbeta primers and 13 Jbeta primers. Per the authors' pipeline: In a later analysis, approximately 80 million unique TCR beta chains included roughly 11 million shared by two or more donors. Clones were sequenced by immunoSEQ multiplex PCR, and TCRdb holds only the in-frame ones, with some missing. Clonal size and the V and J genes are those of that table, whereas D and trimming came from the DNA. The repertoire has 250,000 to 350,000 clones, just over 85% of them found once; the top ten carry almost 4%. What was sequenced was PBMCs. The chain carries TRBV7-2 and TRBJ2-2; 7 bases align to TRBD1. The sequence was obtained from a man aged 40-49 years in good health and CMV-seropositive. CDR3 sequence (DNA): TGTGCCAGCAACTATGACAGGGTGGACACCGGGGAGCTGTTTTTT. The encoded protein is CASNYDRVDTGELFF. Filled out from reference TRBV7-2 and TRBJ2-2, the complete variable domain reads GAGVSQSPSNKVTEKGKDVELRCDPISGHTALYWYRQSLGQGLEFLIYFQGNSAPDKSGLPSDRFSAERTGGSVSTLTIQRTQQEDSAVYLCASNYDRVDTGELFFGEGSRLTVL.